This T cell receptor (beta chain) was obtained from a study of control samples from healthy donors and cancer patients (dated by TCRdb to 2018 to 2020). From the cysteine through the phenylalanine, the CDR3 covers 13 amino acids. The DNA shown is the 39-base CDR3, in frame from base 1. The germline V gene specifies KGHDR as CDR1 and SFDVKD as CDR2. Trimming takes 3 bases from V and 3 bases from J, and the germline ends sit 8 bases apart. With respect to this clone: This receptor's antigen is unknown. Base qualities are not at hand, and no much larger clone is one base apart.

Preparation of the library involved the immunoSEQ multiplex PCR assay. Sourced from immuneACCESS, this table was stored by TCRdb with only in-frame sequences that have V and J called. A share of the clones is absent; for the studies checked, an unresolved V gene accounts for under half, and the remainder has no known explanation. The sample table contains around 74,000 clones; only one count was recorded for 92% of them. The ten largest clones capture more than 5% of the sample. The sample consisted of blood. In this chain, TRBV24-1 is recombined with TRBJ2-7, with the D gene call left open. This clonotype was obtained from an older woman in good health. The nucleotides are TGTGCCACCAGTGATCCGACTCACTACGAGCAGTACTTC. Translated, this gives CATSDPTHYEQYF.